The 21 T cell receptor beta chains reported below all come from one sample, sequenced in a study of blood T cell repertoires in COVID-19 (dated by TCRdb to 2018 to 2021). The method behind the library was the immunoSEQ multiplex PCR assay. TCRdb mirrors the immuneACCESS table, restricted to in-frame sequences. Some clones are absent from its copies; in checked studies, under half trace to an unresolved V gene, and the reason for the others is unknown. This sample holds 180,000 or so clones; roughly nine tenths were observed only once. Jointly, the top ten make up over 9.5% of the sample. Sequenced material: peripheral blood. Receptors originate from a woman aged 55-70 years with COVID-19, enrolled during active disease.

The rearrangement joins TRBV5-1 to TRBJ2-1; TRBD2 matches 8 bases. The CDR3 consists of 17 residues. Germline lookup yields CDR1 SGHRS and CDR2 YFSETQ. The V and J ends lost 1 base and 2 bases, in that order; junction bases with no gene match: 8. The CDR3 bases are TGCGCCAGCAGCTTGAGGCTAGCGGGTGGAACCTACAATGAGCAGTTCTTC. As protein: CASSLRLAGGTYNEQFF.

The genes are TRBV18 and TRBJ2-7; D call uncertain. V was shortened by 0 bases and J by 3 bases, with 12 bases between the two germline ends. Germline V gene lookup returns CDR1 KGHSH and CDR2 LQKENI. The CDR3 has 15 amino acids. CDR3 nucleotide sequence: TGTGCCAGCTCACCACCGACAAGTTCTAACTACGAGCAGTACTTC. Translating it yields CASSPPTSSNYEQYF.

The rearrangement links TRBV5-6 to TRBJ2-7; 7 positions match TRBD2. Germline values: CDR1 SGHDT, CDR2 YYEEEE. CDR3 length equals 13 residues. With 9 bases clipped from V and 7 bases from J, the junction kept 13 bases outside the gene matches. CDR3 sequence: CATQRDVLAEQYF. The CDR3, as DNA: TGTGCCACCCAGCGGGACGTACTTGCGGAGCAGTACTTC.

The CDR3 is CASSFGAGLVDEQYF. CDR3 nucleotide sequence: TGCGCCAGCAGTTTTGGGGCGGGACTCGTTGACGAGCAGTACTTC. V usage is TRBV5-1 and J usage is TRBJ2-7; D perhaps matches TRBD2 (6 bases). CDR1 and CDR2 (germline): SGHRS, YFSETQ. V was cut by 5 bases and J by 5 bases, with 20 bases left in between. This CDR3 is built from 15 residues.

The rearrangement uses TRBV11-2 and TRBJ2-7; the D is unclear. This CDR3 region has 15 residues. The V and J ends lost 3 bases and 1 base respectively, with 13 bases between them. Germline V CDR1 and CDR2: SGHAT, FQNNGV. CDR3 amino acids: CASSFQAVSSYEQYF. DNA for the CDR3: TGTGCCAGCAGCTTTCAAGCTGTGAGTTCCTACGAGCAGTACTTC.

This chain uses TRBV24-1 with TRBJ2-1; 8 bases agree with TRBD1. The V gene's germline CDR1 is KGHDR and CDR2 SFDVKD. This CDR3 has 13 amino acids. The ends lost 4 bases at V and 11 bases at J; junction bases unmatched: 6. The CDR3 DNA reads as TGTGCCACCAGTGACCCCGGACAGGGAAAGCAGTTCTTC. It codes for CATSDPGQGKQFF.

J is TRBJ1-4 and V is TRBV5-1, with D tentatively TRBD1 (6 bases). This CDR3 contains 17 residues. Trimming cost V 4 bases and J 3 bases, with 19 bases left between them. Germline lookup yields CDR1 SGHRS and CDR2 YFSETQ. The CDR3 here is CASSAALTGNPNEKLFF. For the CDR3, the DNA is TGCGCCAGCAGCGCTGCGCTCACAGGGAATCCTAATGAAAAACTGTTTTTT.

The chain employs TRBV6-2 or TRBV6-3 and TRBJ1-2; TRBD1 aligns across 8 bases. CDR3 size: 14 residues. V lost 2 bases and J lost 7; bases outside the gene matches: 6. CDR1 MNHEY and CDR2 SVGEGT come from the germline V gene. The CDR3 sequence is CASSYKAGGGGYTF. The CDR3, as DNA: TGTGCCAGCAGTTACAAGGCAGGGGGCGGTGGCTACACCTTC.

The chain is built from TRBV24-1 and TRBJ2-1, with 7 nucleotides matching TRBD2. The CDR3 spans 23 residues. Per germline, CDR1 KGHDR and CDR2 SFDVKD. J was trimmed by 2 bases and V by 9 bases; bases with no gene match: 33. CDR3 in DNA: TGTGCCACCGTTAATTCGAGAGGGTGGTTCGCGGGAGAGCTCCAAATGGCCTACAATGAGCAGTTCTTC. This translates into CATVNSRGWFAGELQMAYNEQFF.

This sequence joins TRBV27 and TRBJ2-3; D perhaps matches TRBD2 (5 bases). Germline CDR1 MNHEY, CDR2 SMNVEV (reference sequence). The CDR3 consists of 16 residues. V lost 5 bases, J lost 3 bases, and 18 bases lay in between. The CDR3 region is CASSPLSADGTDTQYF. CDR3 nucleotide sequence: TGTGCCAGCAGTCCCCTATCAGCGGACGGGACAGATACGCAGTATTTT.

This clone appeared a few times. The chain has TRBV9 and TRBJ2-7; TRBD1 is a possible D gene (6 bases). The CDR3 is made up of 14 amino acids. V was clipped by 2 bases and J by 1 base, with 10 bases between them. Germline V gives CDR1 SGDLS, CDR2 YYNGEE. CDR3: CASSVRTASYEQYF. The CDR3 bases are TGTGCCAGCAGCGTCCGGACAGCATCCTACGAGCAGTACTTC.

This chain uses TRBV19 with TRBJ1-5; maybe TRBD1 (5 bases). Trimming took off 5 bases at V and 0 bases at J, with 11 bases between the two ends. The germline V gene encodes CDR1 LNHDA and CDR2 SQIVND (reference sequence). The length of the CDR3 is 15 residues. The DNA for the CDR3 is TGTGCCAGTAGTTCGGCAGGGTATAGCAATCAGCCCCAGCATTTT. Its translation: CASSSAGYSNQPQHF.

This chain links TRBV5-1 with TRBJ2-7, with 11 bases matching TRBD1. V was pared by 2 bases and J by 5 bases, with 3 bases of the junction left unmatched. The CDR3 length is 14 residues. Germline lookup yields CDR1 SGHRS and CDR2 YFSETQ. CDR3 amino acids: CASSFRTGGDEQYF. Here the CDR3 DNA reads TGCGCCAGCAGCTTTAGGACAGGGGGCGACGAGCAGTACTTC.

The genes are TRBV6-2 or TRBV6-3 and TRBJ1-1, with 7 bases identical to TRBD1. Trimming at V came to 0 bases and at J to 5 bases, leaving 6 bases not matched to a gene. Germline CDR1 and CDR2: MNHEY and SVGEGT. The CDR3 length is 15 residues. CDR3 nucleotide sequence: TGTGCCAGCAGTTACTCAGGGGGCGCGGGGACTGAAGCTTTCTTT. Protein: CASSYSGGAGTEAFF.

J is TRBJ1-3 and V is TRBV5-1; 7 bases align to TRBD1. Per the germline V gene, CDR1 is SGHRS and CDR2 is YFSETQ. The CDR3 totals 16 residues. J gave up 4 bases and V 4 bases, and 11 bases lay outside the gene matches. The CDR3 is CASSPRQGLTGNTIYF. Written as DNA, the CDR3 is TGCGCCAGCAGCCCACGACAGGGATTAACAGGAAACACCATATATTTT.

This clone has just one count. The rearrangement uses TRBV2 and TRBJ2-7; 8 bases fit TRBD2. V lost 8 bases to trimming and J lost 1 base; unmatched junction nucleotides: 7. The CDR3 covers 14 residues. The V gene's germline CDR1 is SNHLY and CDR2 FYNNEI. CDR3 coding DNA: TGTGCCAGCGGCTCGACTAGCGCTTCCTACGAGCAGTACTTC. Its translation is CASGSTSASYEQYF.

V and J are TRBV14 and TRBJ1-6, with D perhaps TRBD1 (5 bases). Germline V gene sequence: CDR1 SGHDN, CDR2 FVKESK. The V end lost 5 bases, the J end lost 7 bases, and 9 bases lay between the germline ends. The CDR3 is 13 amino acids. The chain's CDR3 is CASSITGNSPLHF. The CDR3 DNA is TGTGCCAGCAGCATTACAGGCAATTCACCCCTCCACTTT.

V is TRBV7-9 and J is TRBJ2-5, with D unclear. Germline assignment: CDR1 SEHNR and CDR2 FQNEAQ (reference sequence). V was trimmed by 0 bases and J by 5 bases, leaving 10 bases between them. This CDR3 comprises 14 residues. CDR3 region: CASSLAVLGETQYF. CDR3 DNA: TGTGCCAGCAGCTTAGCGGTTCTAGGTGAGACCCAGTACTTC.

The gene calls are TRBV27 and TRBJ2-3; 7 positions match TRBD2. Germline V gene data show CDR1 as MNHEY and CDR2 as SMNVEV (reference sequence). Trimming at V came to 10 bases and at J to 2 bases, leaving 21 bases not matched to a gene. The CDR3 consists of 18 residues. This chain's CDR3 is CANDIPQLSGVHTDTQYF. CDR3 bases: TGTGCCAACGACATACCCCAGCTGAGCGGGGTGCACACAGATACGCAGTATTTT.

A few counts support this clone. This rearrangement joins TRBV7-2 to TRBJ2-7; TRBD2 agrees at 16 bases. The CDR3 has 19 amino acids. V lost 3 bases to trimming and J lost 6 bases; unmatched junction nucleotides: 14. Germline loops: CDR1 SGHTA, CDR2 FQGNSA. CDR3: CASSFSGGTSGRAALEQYF. CDR3 coding DNA: TGTGCCAGCAGCTTTTCAGGCGGGACTAGCGGGAGGGCTGCTCTCGAGCAGTACTTC.

This rearrangement joins TRBV5-1 to TRBJ1-6, with TRBD1 matching over 10 bases. Germline-derived CDR1 and CDR2 are SGHRS and YFSETQ. The CDR3 runs to 15 residues. V lost 0 bases and J lost 6; bases outside the gene matches: 0. CDR3 coding DNA: TGCGCCAGCAGCTTGGGGGACAGGGGTAATTCACCCCTCCACTTT. The encoded protein is CASSLGDRGNSPLHF.